The rows below give T cell receptor beta chains drawn from one sample of a study of T cells in tuberculosis. TCRdb's table, derived via immunoSEQ multiplex PCR, lists solely in-frame clones and lacks some. This sample yields 61,000 or so clones, of which around 81% are seen a single time; around 13% belongs to the top ten. The specimen sequenced was CD1b-GMM tetramer-negative cells sorted from PBMCs. These receptors were taken from an adult woman with latent tuberculosis. CDR3s include the opening cysteine and the closing phenylalanine or tryptophan. Each record gives: D gene, J gene, clone size, V gene, CDR3 DNA, CDR3 protein. The D gene is left open where the match is weak. Not all rows give a size; the values are once, few, many and, for expanded clones, a class.

D: TRBD2
J: TRBJ2-1
size: .
V: TRBV5-1
DNA: TGCGCCAGCAAAGTGGCTAGCGGGTCCGCCTACAATGAGCAGTTCTTC
CDR3: CASKVASGSAYNEQFF

D: .
J: TRBJ1-5
size: few
V: TRBV12-5
DNA: TGTGCTAGTGGTAATCCTGCGGAGCCCCAGCATTTT
CDR3: CASGNPAEPQHF

D: TRBD1
J: TRBJ1-2
size: .
V: TRBV2
DNA: TGTGCCAGCAGGGGGACAGGGGGAGGTGGCTACACCTTC
CDR3: CASRGTGGGGYTF

D: TRBD1
J: TRBJ2-1
size: .
V: TRBV19
DNA: TGTGCCAGTAGTTCAGGGACAGGCTCCTACAATGAGCAGTTCTTC
CDR3: CASSSGTGSYNEQFF

D: .
J: TRBJ1-1
size: .
V: TRBV18
DNA: TGTGCCAGCTCACTAAACACTGAAGCTTTCTTT
CDR3: CASSLNTEAFF

D: TRBD2
J: TRBJ2-7
size: .
V: TRBV4-2
DNA: TGTGCCAGCAGCCAAGTAGTAGCGGGGGGGCCCTACGAGCAGTACTTC
CDR3: CASSQVVAGGPYEQYF

D: TRBD2
J: TRBJ2-1
size: .
V: TRBV15
DNA: TGTGCCACCAGCAGAGATTCTAGACTAGCGAGTTATGAGCAGTTCTTC
CDR3: CATSRDSRLASYEQFF

D: TRBD1
J: TRBJ1-5
size: .
V: TRBV27
DNA: TGTGCCAGCAGTTTATGGGGGACAGGGACTCAGCCCCAGCATTTT
CDR3: CASSLWGTGTQPQHF

D: .
J: TRBJ1-2
size: once
V: TRBV29-1
DNA: TGCAGCGTTGAAGATTATGAAGGAGTTGCTAACTATGGCTACACCTTC
CDR3: CSVEDYEGVANYGYTF

D: .
J: TRBJ1-1
size: .
V: TRBV4-1
DNA: TGCGCCAGCAGCCAAGATGCGGGGGGCGGTGAAGCTTTCTTT
CDR3: CASSQDAGGGEAFF

D: .
J: TRBJ2-7
size: .
V: TRBV7-6
DNA: TGTGCCAGCAGTCTGACCCCCGGGTTGTGGATCTACGAGCAGTACTTC
CDR3: CASSLTPGLWIYEQYF

D: .
J: TRBJ1-2
size: few
V: TRBV28
DNA: TGTGCCAGCAGTCTCCCCCTATCCGTACAGGCTTTCACCTTC
CDR3: CASSLPLSVQAFTF

D: TRBD1
J: TRBJ1-2
size: few
V: TRBV6-6
DNA: TGTGCCATCAGCACGGACAGGAACTATGGCTACACCTTC
CDR3: CAISTDRNYGYTF

D: TRBD2
J: TRBJ2-3
size: .
V: TRBV12-5
DNA: TGTGCTAGCGCTCGGGATAGCGGGAGAACAGATACGCAGTATTTT
CDR3: CASARDSGRTDTQYF

D: TRBD1
J: TRBJ1-1
size: once
V: TRBV27
DNA: TGTGCCAGCAGTTTCAATAGGGGGCGCATGAGAACTGAAGCTTTCTTT
CDR3: CASSFNRGRMRTEAFF

D: TRBD2
J: TRBJ2-7
size: .
V: TRBV28
DNA: TGTGCCAGCAGTCGCGTAGCGGGAGAGGCCTACGAGCAGTACTTC
CDR3: CASSRVAGEAYEQYF

D: .
J: TRBJ2-2
size: .
V: TRBV5-1
DNA: TGCGCCAGCAAAGAAGGACAGAGGAACACCGGGGAGCTGTTTTTT
CDR3: CASKEGQRNTGELFF

D: .
J: TRBJ1-5
size: .
V: TRBV5-1
DNA: TGCGCCAGCAGCTCTATGACAGGTGTCAATCAGCCCCAGCATTTT
CDR3: CASSSMTGVNQPQHF

D: .
J: TRBJ2-1
size: .
V: TRBV28
DNA: TGTGCCAGCAGTTTACAGCGTTCCCAGTTCTTC
CDR3: CASSLQRSQFF

D: TRBD2
J: TRBJ2-7
size: .
V: TRBV2
DNA: TGTGCCAGCAGTGAACTAGCGGGGTACGAGCAGTACTTC
CDR3: CASSELAGYEQYF

D: TRBD1
J: TRBJ1-5
size: .
V: TRBV19
DNA: TGTGCCAGTAGTATATCACGGGGGCAGGGGGTTCAGCCCCAGCATTTT
CDR3: CASSISRGQGVQPQHF

D: TRBD2
J: TRBJ2-7
size: .
V: TRBV5-1
DNA: TGCGCCAGCAGCACCGGGACTAGCGGCTACGAGCAGTACTTC
CDR3: CASSTGTSGYEQYF

D: TRBD1
J: TRBJ1-1
size: .
V: TRBV5-4
DNA: TGTGCCAGCAGCTTTGGGGGACAGGGAAAGGGAACTGAAGCTTTCTTT
CDR3: CASSFGGQGKGTEAFF

D: TRBD2
J: TRBJ2-3
size: .
V: TRBV9
DNA: TGTGCCAGCAGCGTAGCGGGGGGGAGTGATACGCAGTATTTT
CDR3: CASSVAGGSDTQYF

D: .
J: TRBJ2-4
size: .
V: TRBV11-3
DNA: TGTGCCAGCAGCCACATCAGGGGAAACATTCAGTACTTC
CDR3: CASSHIRGNIQYF

D: .
J: TRBJ2-5
size: .
V: TRBV30
DNA: TGTGCCTGGACCGGGGGTTCGTACCAAGAGACCCAGTACTTC
CDR3: CAWTGGSYQETQYF

D: .
J: TRBJ2-7
size: .
V: TRBV28
DNA: TGTGCCAGCAGCCAGAGGGTCTACGAGCAGTACTTC
CDR3: CASSQRVYEQYF

D: TRBD2
J: TRBJ2-7
size: .
V: TRBV11-2
DNA: TGTGCCAGCAGCCCGATAAGGCGGCAGCGGGGGCTCTCCTACGAGCAGTACTTC
CDR3: CASSPIRRQRGLSYEQYF

D: .
J: TRBJ2-2
size: .
V: TRBV7-9
DNA: TGTGCCAGCAGCTCTTACAGGGGACTGGGCACCGGGGAGCTGTTTTTT
CDR3: CASSSYRGLGTGELFF

D: .
J: TRBJ1-6
size: .
V: TRBV7-3
DNA: TGTGCCAGCAGCTTTGAAGGAGGACTGGGGATTTCACCCCTCCACTTT
CDR3: CASSFEGGLGISPLHF

D: TRBD1
J: TRBJ1-2
size: .
V: TRBV11-1
DNA: TGTGCCAGCAGCCGCGACAGGGGTTCTGGCTACACCTTC
CDR3: CASSRDRGSGYTF

D: .
J: TRBJ2-2
size: .
V: TRBV5-1
DNA: TGCGCCAGCAATTTTGGCTCCGGGACCGGGGAGCTGTTTTTT
CDR3: CASNFGSGTGELFF

D: .
J: TRBJ2-1
size: .
V: TRBV7-9
DNA: TGTGCCAGCAGCCATGGGGGGGGCGGGGGTAATGAGCAGTTCTTC
CDR3: CASSHGGGGGNEQFF

D: .
J: TRBJ1-1
size: .
V: TRBV28
DNA: TGTGCCAGCAGTATGCCCCAGAGGGACACTGAAGCTTTCTTT
CDR3: CASSMPQRDTEAFF

D: .
J: TRBJ1-2
size: .
V: TRBV19
DNA: TGTGCCAGTAGTATAGGGCAGGGTTGGGACTATGGCTACACCTTC
CDR3: CASSIGQGWDYGYTF

D: .
J: TRBJ2-5
size: few
V: TRBV5-1
DNA: TGCGCCAGCAGCAAAGACTCCGGGACACAAGAGACCCAGTACTTC
CDR3: CASSKDSGTQETQYF

D: .
J: TRBJ2-5
size: once
V: TRBV28
DNA: TGTGCCAGCAGCCCGGGGGGACACCGGGACGAGACCCAGTACTTC
CDR3: CASSPGGHRDETQYF

D: TRBD1
J: TRBJ1-1
size: .
V: TRBV7-8
DNA: TGTGCCAGCAGCCCGAGACAGGGGGCATTGAACACTGAAGCTTTCTTT
CDR3: CASSPRQGALNTEAFF

D: TRBD1
J: TRBJ2-3
size: .
V: TRBV12-5
DNA: TGTGCTAGTGGTTTGGAGGGACAGGGCACAGATACGCAGTATTTT
CDR3: CASGLEGQGTDTQYF

D: .
J: TRBJ1-2
size: .
V: TRBV18
DNA: TGTGCCAGCTCACCACCGGAGGTCGGCTATGGCTACACCTTC
CDR3: CASSPPEVGYGYTF

D: TRBD2
J: TRBJ2-7
size: .
V: TRBV2
DNA: TGTGCCAGCACCCGGGCTAGCGGGAGGGCCGGGGAGCAGTACTTC
CDR3: CASTRASGRAGEQYF

D: TRBD1
J: TRBJ1-5
size: medium-sized
V: TRBV19
DNA: TGTGCCAGTAGTACGACAGGGACCAATCAGCCCCAGCATTTT
CDR3: CASSTTGTNQPQHF

D: .
J: TRBJ1-2
size: .
V: TRBV28
DNA: TGTGCCAGCAATGAGGAGTTCAACTATGGCTACACCTTC
CDR3: CASNEEFNYGYTF

D: TRBD1
J: TRBJ2-7
size: .
V: TRBV10-3
DNA: TGTGCCATCAGTAGACAGGGGACCGACGAGCAGTACTTC
CDR3: CAISRQGTDEQYF

D: TRBD1
J: TRBJ1-4
size: .
V: TRBV28
DNA: TGTGCCAGCAGACTACAGGGGGGGACTAATGAAAAACTGTTTTTT
CDR3: CASRLQGGTNEKLFF

D: TRBD2
J: TRBJ2-1
size: .
V: TRBV7-2
DNA: TGTGCCAGCAGCTTAGATCCCGCTAGCGGGATTGATGAGCAGTTCTTC
CDR3: CASSLDPASGIDEQFF

D: .
J: TRBJ1-1
size: .
V: TRBV19
DNA: TGTGCCAGTACGAGGGTATTGGACACTGAAGCTTTCTTT
CDR3: CASTRVLDTEAFF

D: .
J: TRBJ2-5
size: few
V: TRBV7-9
DNA: .
CDR3: CASSFFGEETQYF

D: TRBD2
J: TRBJ2-5
size: .
V: TRBV5-1
DNA: TGCGCCAGCAGCTTGGAGGGCGGGAGGAATCAAGAGACCCAGTACTTC
CDR3: CASSLEGGRNQETQYF

D: .
J: TRBJ2-7
size: once
V: TRBV5-1
DNA: TGCGCCAGCAGCTTGGATATCGGGAGTGGATACGAGCAGTACTTC
CDR3: CASSLDIGSGYEQYF

D: .
J: TRBJ2-2
size: .
V: TRBV15
DNA: TGTGCCACCAGCCCCAAGGCAGGGCTCGACGGGGAGCTGTTTTTT
CDR3: CATSPKAGLDGELFF

D: .
J: TRBJ1-2
size: .
V: TRBV4-1
DNA: TGCGCCAGCAGCCAAGTGGGGAGGGTCTTATATGGCTACACCTTC
CDR3: CASSQVGRVLYGYTF

D: TRBD2
J: TRBJ2-5
size: .
V: TRBV11-2
DNA: TGTGCCAGCAGCCTAATGGGGGGGCAAGAGACCCAGTACTTC
CDR3: CASSLMGGQETQYF

D: .
J: TRBJ1-2
size: once
V: TRBV4-1
DNA: TGCGCCAGCAGCTCAAGAGGGAACCGAAAGACCTATGGCTACACCTTC
CDR3: CASSSRGNRKTYGYTF

D: TRBD2
J: TRBJ2-7
size: .
V: TRBV28
DNA: TGTGCCAGCAGTTTGTCGGCGGGAGGGCCGGGGGCCTACGAGCAGTACTTC
CDR3: CASSLSAGGPGAYEQYF

D: .
J: TRBJ2-3
size: .
V: TRBV12-5
DNA: TGTGCTAGTGGTCAAACGAAGGGGCGTACGGCAGATACGCAGTATTTT
CDR3: CASGQTKGRTADTQYF

D: .
J: TRBJ2-3
size: .
V: TRBV10-2
DNA: TGCGCCACCCGAGGGATCCAGAGCACAGATACGCAGTATTTT
CDR3: CATRGIQSTDTQYF

D: .
J: TRBJ1-2
size: .
V: TRBV12-1
DNA: TGTGCCAGCAGTGTTTGGGGGGAGGGCTACACCTTC
CDR3: CASSVWGEGYTF